A selection of T cell receptor beta chains follows, all from one sample in a study of blood T cell repertoires in COVID-19. Method: immunoSEQ multiplex PCR; TCRdb's copy keeps in-frame clones and lacks some. Of about 12,000 clones detected, about nine tenths appear once; the ten largest clones hold around 30%. The sequencing sample was made of peripheral blood. Receptors were obtained from a human donor in a cohort sampled during active COVID-19. CDR3s include the opening cysteine and the closing phenylalanine or tryptophan. The D gene is left open where the match is weak. Size is stated for part of the rows, as once, few or many counts, or as a class when the clone is expanded.

D gene	clone size	V gene	J gene	CDR3 DNA	CDR3 protein
TRBD2	-	TRBV28	TRBJ2-1	TGTGCCAGCAGTTTACCTCGGACTAGCAACAATGAGCAGTTCTTC	CASSLPRTSNNEQFF
-	-	TRBV30	TRBJ1-2	TGTGCCTGGAGCCAACAAGCGGGTGGCTACACCTTC	CAWSQQAGGYTF
-	-	TRBV7-3	TRBJ2-5	TGTGCCAGCAGCCTAAACAGGGAAGAGACCCAGTACTTC	CASSLNREETQYF
-	-	TRBV18	TRBJ2-5	TGTGCCAGCTCACAATCCGAAGAGACCCAGTACTTC	CASSQSEETQYF
TRBD1	-	TRBV6-5	TRBJ2-7	TGTGCCAGCACACGGGACAGGGGCAGCTCCTACGAGCAGTACTTC	CASTRDRGSSYEQYF
-	-	TRBV28	TRBJ2-7	TGTGCCAGCAGTTTAGGTGGGCAGAAGACCTACGAGCAGTACTTC	CASSLGGQKTYEQYF
-	medium-sized	TRBV27	TRBJ2-7	TGTGCCAGCAGTTCCTACACTCTAGAAGAGCAGTACTTC	CASSSYTLEEQYF
TRBD2	-	TRBV5-1	TRBJ2-1	TGCGCCAGCAGCTTTTCGGCGGGGGGGCCGGGCAATGAGCAGTTCTTC	CASSFSAGGPGNEQFF
TRBD2	few	TRBV12-3/TRBV12-4	TRBJ2-3	TGTGCCAGCAGGACGGGGGGTAAGGCGCAGTATTTT	CASRTGGKAQYF
-	-	TRBV7-2	TRBJ2-7	TGTGCCAGCAGCCTCAGGGTAGCCTCTTGGGAGCAGTACTTC	CASSLRVASWEQYF
TRBD2	-	TRBV10-3	TRBJ2-1	TGTGCCATCAGTGAGTCTGGAGCGGGGGTCTCCTACAATGAGCAGTTCTTC	CAISESGAGVSYNEQFF
-	-	TRBV19	TRBJ1-5	TGTGCCAGCAAGCGACAGAATAGCAATCAGCCCCAGCATTTT	CASKRQNSNQPQHF
-	-	TRBV27	TRBJ2-2	TGTGCCAGCCAGGGGTACACCGGGGAGCTGTTTTTT	CASQGYTGELFF
-	-	TRBV5-1	TRBJ2-3	TGCGCCAGCAGCTTGGAGGGGTCCCGGTGGATTAGCACAGATACGCAGTATTTT	CASSLEGSRWISTDTQYF
TRBD2	-	TRBV7-9	TRBJ2-5	TGTGCCAGCAGTTTAGATAAGCGGGGGGGCCAAGAGACCCAGTACTTC	CASSLDKRGGQETQYF
-	few	TRBV6-1	TRBJ1-1	TGTGCCAGCAGTGAATGGGGGGGAGGTAACACTGAAGCTTTCTTT	CASSEWGGGNTEAFF
TRBD1	-	TRBV5-4	TRBJ1-4	TGTGCCAGCAGCTCGCTGGGACAGGGGTATGAAAAACTGTTTTTT	CASSSLGQGYEKLFF
-	-	TRBV14	TRBJ1-1	TGTGCCAGCATCCCACAGGGTCGGGGATTTATGAACACTGAAGCTTTCTTT	CASIPQGRGFMNTEAFF
TRBD1	-	TRBV24-1	TRBJ2-2	TGTGCCACCAGTGATTCGGGACAGGTGCACACCGGGGAGCTGTTTTTT	CATSDSGQVHTGELFF
TRBD2	-	TRBV6-5	TRBJ2-1	TGTGCCAGCGGGCTAGCGGGGTCCAATGAGCAGTTCTTC	CASGLAGSNEQFF
-	-	TRBV30	TRBJ1-5	TGTGCCTGGGGGACCGGGAATGAGCCCCAGCATTTT	CAWGTGNEPQHF
-	-	TRBV20-1	TRBJ1-2	TGCAGTGCCGGCGGGAGGGGCTACACCTTC	CSAGGRGYTF
TRBD2	-	TRBV30	TRBJ2-7	TGTGCCTGGGATTCCCTCCTAGCGGGGGGGCAAGAGCAGTACTTC	CAWDSLLAGGQEQYF